The source of this T cell receptor (beta chain) is a study of blood T cell repertoires in COVID-19. A remark on this clone: In the same sample, other DNA sequences code for this CDR3.

Clinical history reported by participants formed the basis on which cohorts were assigned. Some clones are missing from TCRdb's copy, which holds only in-frame ones; the method was immunoSEQ multiplex PCR. This table holds about 480,000 clones, roughly 90% found once. The sequenced sample consisted of PBMCs or T cells enriched from blood (not recorded which). This clonotype was sampled from a woman aged 35 to 49 who had recovered from COVID-19.

In DNA form, the CDR3 reads TGCGCCAGCAGCCTCGGACAGGGGAGCTCCTACGAGCAGTACTTC. Translating gives CASSLGQGSSYEQYF. This chain connects TRBV5-1 to TRBJ2-7; TRBD1 matches 9 bases. The CDR3 extends over 15 amino acids. V shed 4 bases, J shed 0 bases, and the junction held 5 bases outside the gene matches. The germline CDR1 and CDR2 sequences are SGHRS and YFSETQ.